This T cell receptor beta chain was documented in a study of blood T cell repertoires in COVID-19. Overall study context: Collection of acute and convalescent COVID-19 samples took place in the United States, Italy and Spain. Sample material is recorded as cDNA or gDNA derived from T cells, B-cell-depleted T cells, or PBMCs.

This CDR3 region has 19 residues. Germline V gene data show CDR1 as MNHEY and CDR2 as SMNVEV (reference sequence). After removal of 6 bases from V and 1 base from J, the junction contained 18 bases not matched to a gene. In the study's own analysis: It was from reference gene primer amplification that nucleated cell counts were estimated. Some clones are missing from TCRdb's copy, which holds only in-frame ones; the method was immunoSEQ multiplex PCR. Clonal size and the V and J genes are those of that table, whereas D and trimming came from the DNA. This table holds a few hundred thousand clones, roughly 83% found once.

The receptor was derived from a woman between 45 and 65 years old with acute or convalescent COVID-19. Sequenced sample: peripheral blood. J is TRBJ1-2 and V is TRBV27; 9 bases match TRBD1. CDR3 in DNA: TGTGCCAGCAGGCCGGGACACAGGGGGCTCTTCCCCTATAACTATGGCTACACCTTC. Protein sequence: CASRPGHRGLFPYNYGYTF.